This T cell receptor beta chain was retrieved from a study of response to subunit inactivated influenza vaccine (dated by TCRdb to 2016 to 2018). Broadly, across the study: To follow how T cells responded to a trivalent subunit inactivated influenza vaccine, the researchers relied on deep quantitative profiling of the T cell receptor repertoire.

To prepare the library, RT-PCR was applied. Instrument used: Illumina HiSeq 2500. Clones were called with MiXCR by TCRdb after fastp trimmed the public reads at Q25, and only in-frame beta chains were retained. Here each entry gathers all rows of one CDR3 protein and keeps the most common genes and DNA. This sample has 500,000 to 550,000 distinct CDR3 sequences in its table, and under 30% of those were observed once. The ten most abundant clones make up around 2.8% of the sample. Details on this clonotype: Its antigen is still unknown. No clone much larger than this one lies a single base away; base qualities are absent.

Here is what the overall study found, with its caveats: It was suggested by the authors that each seasonal influenza vaccination may recruit only a limited number of new T cells.

The data were also submitted as part of a second study, on T cells expressing NK-cell markers. Looking at the second paper: The TCR beta cDNA libraries were made using 5'RACE template switching, a step that added both a universal primer site and unique molecular identifiers. Three sorted T-cell subsets (CD3+CD56+NKG2C+, CD3+CD56+NKG2C- and CD3+CD56-NKG2C+) from seven to nine donors had their TCR beta-chain repertoires profiled. Of the eight sequenced donors, seven were found to be HCMV-seropositive and one was found to be HCMV-seronegative. To restrict sorting to alphabetaTCR-expressing T cells, an anti-gammadeltaTCR antibody was added in several experiments. For roughly 6 donors, the dominant CD3+CD56+NKG2C+ clonotypes were among the top 10 CD8+ clonotypes and accounted for about 1.0-7.5% of CD8+ T cells. Those dominant clonotypes were again the most abundant among CD3+CD56-NKG2C+ cells in several donors, at about 28.3-60.1%. Whether the expanded NKG2C-expressing T cell clones were specific for HCMV antigens was left unclear. All eight donors whose samples were sequenced were randomly selected healthy volunteers, three of them men and five women. HCMV-specific IgG was detected in serum with a commercial ELISA kit to determine HCMV serostatus. Ficoll density gradient centrifugation was used to isolate peripheral blood mononuclear cells from blood. Magnetic immunoseparation with Miltenyi isolation kits was used to isolate CD4+ and CD8+ T cells from PBMC. Priming for cDNA synthesis came from the TCR beta constant segment, and two successive PCR amplification steps followed. Illumina HiSeq 2000/2500, MiSeq or NextSeq was used to sequence libraries as 2 x 150 bp reads. MIGEC handled demultiplexing of the reads and grouping by UMI, while MiTCR was used to assemble and quantify clonotypes. To exclude erroneous sequences, any TCR cDNA sequence not supported by at least two reads was discarded. Downstream repertoire analysis used the tcR package, and clonotypes were matched across fractions by CDR3 nucleotide sequence plus V segment. VDJmatch was used to annotate antigen specificity against VDJdb, with one amino acid substitution in CDR3 allowed.

The sample in question was CD4+ T cells sorted from PBMCs, obtained 11 to 12 days after vaccination. This clonotype was sampled from a man over 45 who received an inactivated influenza vaccine. Donor details come from another sample of the same person, matched by shared clones.

At the DNA level, the sequence is TGTGCCAGCAGTTTTGGGGGCCTTGGGGCCAACGTCCTGACTTTC. Translated, this is CASSFGGLGANVLTF. In this chain, TRBV12-3 or TRBV12-4 is recombined with TRBJ2-6; TRBD1 is possibly the D segment (6 matching bases). Inclusive of the bounding cysteine and phenylalanine, the CDR3 is 15 residues long. CDR3 DNA is the only sequence kept; it has 45 bases, read in frame from the first base. Trimming costs V 3 bases and J 3 bases, and their ends lie 9 bases apart.